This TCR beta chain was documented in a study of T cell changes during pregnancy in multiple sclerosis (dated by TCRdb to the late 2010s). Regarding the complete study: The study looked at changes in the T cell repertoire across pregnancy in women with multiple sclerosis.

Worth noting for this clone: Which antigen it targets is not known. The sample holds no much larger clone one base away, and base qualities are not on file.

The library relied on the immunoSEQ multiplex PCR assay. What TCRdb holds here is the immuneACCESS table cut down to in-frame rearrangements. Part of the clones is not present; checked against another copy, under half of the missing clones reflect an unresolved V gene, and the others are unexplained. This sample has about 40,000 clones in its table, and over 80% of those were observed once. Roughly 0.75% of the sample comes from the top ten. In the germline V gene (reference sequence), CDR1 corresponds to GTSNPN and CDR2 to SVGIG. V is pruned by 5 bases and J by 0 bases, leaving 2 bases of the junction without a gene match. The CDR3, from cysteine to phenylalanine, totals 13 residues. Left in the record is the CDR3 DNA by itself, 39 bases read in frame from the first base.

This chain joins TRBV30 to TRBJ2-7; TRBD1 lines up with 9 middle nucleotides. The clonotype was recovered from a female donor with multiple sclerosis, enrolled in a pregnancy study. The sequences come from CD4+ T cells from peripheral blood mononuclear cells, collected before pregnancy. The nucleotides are TGTGCCTGGGACAGGGGGGCCTCCTACGAGCAGTACTTC. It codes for CAWDRGASYEQYF.